The 28 T cell receptor beta chains below all came from one sample that was sequenced in a study of T cell responses to AZD1222 COVID-19 vaccine. Clones were sequenced by immunoSEQ multiplex PCR, and TCRdb holds only the in-frame ones, with some missing. Of about 110,000 clones detected, approximately 90% appear once; the ten largest clones hold under 3.5%. Sequences were derived from peripheral blood, sampled on day 0 of AZD1222 vaccination. These receptors all stem from an adult in good health.

This sequence joins TRBV7-2 and TRBJ2-5; 7 bases fit TRBD2. V lost 5 bases, J lost 5 bases, and 14 bases stayed unmatched. The V gene's germline CDR1 is SGHTA and CDR2 FQGNSA. The CDR3 runs 16 residues. This CDR3 reads CASSPPRLLGGETQYF. CDR3 coding DNA: TGTGCCAGCAGCCCCCCCCGGCTCCTCGGGGGGGAGACCCAGTACTTC.

This sequence joins TRBV28 and TRBJ2-4; D is ambiguous. This CDR3 is built from 16 residues. The V and J ends lost 6 bases and 0 bases respectively, with 15 bases between them. Per the germline V gene, CDR1 is MDHEN and CDR2 is SYDVKM. The CDR3 loop is CASRSGVGTAKNIQYF. For the CDR3, the DNA is TGTGCCAGCAGATCTGGAGTTGGAACAGCCAAAAACATTCAGTACTTC. The variable domain in full, with the rest retrieved from reference TRBV28 and TRBJ2-4, is DVKVTQSSRYLVKRTGEKVFLECVQDMDHENMFWYRQDPGLGLRLIYFSYDVKMKEKGDIPEGYSVSREKKERFSLILESASTNQTSMYLCASRSGVGTAKNIQYFGAGTRLSVL.

The V gene is TRBV7-2, the J gene TRBJ2-5, with 8 bases aligning to TRBD1. This CDR3 region has 17 residues. CDR1 and CDR2 (germline): SGHTA, FQGNSA. J gave up 5 bases and V 5 bases, and 16 bases lay outside the gene matches. The CDR3 DNA sequence: TGTGCCAGCAGCCCCCAGCGGAGATCGACAGGGGTCGAGACCCAGTACTTC. Translating it yields CASSPQRRSTGVETQYF.

This clone is a singleton in its sample. This rearrangement joins TRBV7-9 to TRBJ1-3; D perhaps matches TRBD1 (6 bases). The CDR3 loop spans 13 amino acids. Germline lookup yields CDR1 SEHNR and CDR2 FQNEAQ (reference sequence). With 5 bases removed from V and 4 bases from J, the gap between germline ends came to 9 bases. Written as DNA, the CDR3 is TGTGCCAGCAGCCCGGGGACAGGAAACACCATATATTTT. It codes for CASSPGTGNTIYF.

The chain carries TRBV6-6 and TRBJ1-1, with TRBD1 matching over 12 bases. Per germline, CDR1 MNHNY and CDR2 SVGAGI (reference sequence). CDR3 length equals 17 residues. V gave up 5 bases and J gave up 0 bases; unmatched junction bases: 7. CDR3 sequence reads: CASSQPGQGAMNTEAFF. CDR3 in DNA: TGTGCCAGCAGTCAACCGGGACAGGGGGCCATGAACACTGAAGCTTTCTTT.

The chain combines TRBV5-1 with TRBJ2-5; D perhaps matches TRBD2 (6 bases). The CDR3 is made up of 15 amino acids. Germline-derived CDR1 and CDR2 are SGHRS and YFSETQ. Trimming stripped 0 bases from V and 4 bases from J, with 13 bases between. CDR3 in amino acids: CASSLEGGAGETQYF. CDR3 bases: TGCGCCAGCAGCTTGGAAGGAGGGGCCGGAGAGACCCAGTACTTC.

The sample holds one count of this clone. The same CDR3 is also encoded by other DNA sequences in this sample. The V and J genes are TRBV27 and TRBJ2-7; maybe TRBD1 (6 bases). The CDR3 extends over 14 amino acids. CDR1 MNHEY and CDR2 SMNVEV come from the germline V gene (reference sequence). The V gene lost 3 bases and the J gene lost 2 bases, with 11 bases spanning the gap. CDR3 protein: CASSLGTGPYEQYF. The DNA for the CDR3 is TGTGCCAGCAGTTTGGGAACAGGGCCCTACGAGCAGTACTTC.

The rearrangement links TRBV28 to TRBJ1-2; perhaps TRBD1 as D (5 bases). V was shortened by 5 bases and J by 6 bases, with 22 bases between the two germline ends. This CDR3 region has 16 residues. CDR1 is MDHEN, CDR2 SYDVKM, per germline. CDR3 sequence reads: CASSPLLGGDRNGYTF. For the CDR3, the DNA is TGTGCCAGCAGTCCTCTCCTGGGGGGGGATCGGAATGGCTACACCTTC.

The chain is built from TRBV5-4 and TRBJ1-2, with TRBD1 as a possible D gene (5 bases). The germline V gene has CDR1 SGHNT and CDR2 YYREEE (reference sequence). Trimming stripped 0 bases from V and 4 bases from J, with 10 bases between. The CDR3 consists of 14 residues. DNA for the CDR3: TGTGCCAGCAGCTTGGGGCAGGGCGTCTATGGCTACACCTTC. It is translated as CASSLGQGVYGYTF.

This chain connects TRBV9 to TRBJ1-5; D is unresolved. This CDR3 contains 16 residues. Trimming removed 4 bases at V and 0 bases at J, with 14 bases between. Germline CDR1 reads SGDLS; CDR2 reads YYNGEE. DNA of the CDR3: TGTGCCAGCAGCCCGCGGGAACTTTATAGCAATCAGCCCCAGCATTTT. Its translation is CASSPRELYSNQPQHF.

The chain joins TRBV5-1 to TRBJ1-4; D gene unclear. The V end was cut by 0 bases, the J end by 5 bases, with 14 bases between. Germline values: CDR1 SGHRS, CDR2 YFSETQ. This CDR3 has 16 residues. The CDR3 bases are TGCGCCAGCAGCTTGGCCTCGGGGAGAGGGAATGAAAAACTGTTTTTT. Its protein is CASSLASGRGNEKLFF. The full variable domain, with the rest looked up from reference TRBV5-1 and TRBJ1-4, is KAGVTQTPRYLIKTRGQQVTLSCSPISGHRSVSWYQQTPGQGLQFLFEYFSETQRNKGNFPGRFSGRQFSNSRSEMNVSTLELGDSALYLCASSLASGRGNEKLFFGSGTQLSVL.

The chain carries TRBV6-6 and TRBJ1-3, with 9 bases identical to TRBD1. After removal of 6 bases from V and 8 bases from J, the junction contained 8 bases not matched to a gene. From germline, CDR1 is MNHNY and CDR2 SVGAGI (reference sequence). This CDR3 region has 14 residues. The CDR3 nucleotides read TGTGCCAGCAGACTCCGGGACAGGGTTGACACCATATATTTT. Its translation: CASRLRDRVDTIYF.

The V call is TRBV7-9, the J call TRBJ1-4; 8 bases line up with TRBD1. CDR1 is SEHNR and CDR2 is FQNEAQ in the germline V gene (reference sequence). The CDR3 length is 15 residues. V lost 3 bases and J lost 8; bases outside the gene matches: 8. Here the CDR3 DNA reads TGTGCCAGCAGCTTGTGGACAGGGCGAAAGGAAAAACTGTTTTTT. Translated: CASSLWTGRKEKLFF.

The chain recombines TRBV7-2 with TRBJ2-2, with 11 nucleotides matching TRBD2. CDR1 is SGHTA and CDR2 is FQGNSA in the germline V gene. This CDR3 has 16 amino acids. After removal of 5 bases from V and 3 bases from J, the junction contained 5 bases not matched to a gene. The CDR3 here is CASSISGGADTGELFF. CDR3 sequence (DNA): TGTGCCAGCAGCATTAGCGGGGGGGCCGACACCGGGGAGCTGTTTTTT.

In this sample, this clone turned up a few times. The chain joins TRBV4-2 to TRBJ2-1; no clear D. CDR1 is LGHNA, CDR2 YNFKEQ, per germline. V lost 1 base, J lost 0 bases, and 7 bases lay in between. The CDR3 has 15 amino acids. The CDR3 protein is CASSQGLSSYNEQFF. The CDR3 nucleotides read TGTGCCAGCAGCCAAGGGTTGAGCTCCTACAATGAGCAGTTCTTC.

This rearrangement joins TRBV25-1 to TRBJ2-7; a weak D match, TRBD1 (5 bases). The V and J ends lost 6 bases and 0 bases respectively, with 6 bases between them. The CDR3 runs 12 residues. Germline V gene data show CDR1 as MGHDK and CDR2 as SYGVNS. CDR3 protein: CASRGHSYEQYF. The CDR3, as DNA: TGTGCCAGCAGGGGGCACTCCTACGAGCAGTACTTC.

The gene calls are TRBV12-3 or TRBV12-4 and TRBJ1-4, with D tentatively TRBD1 (5 bases). This CDR3 is built from 12 residues. The V gene lost 5 bases and the J gene lost 9 bases, with 10 bases spanning the gap. CDR3 amino acids: CASSGTAKKLFF. CDR3 nucleotides: TGTGCCAGCAGTGGGACGGCGAAAAAACTGTTTTTT.

The rearrangement links TRBV7-2 to TRBJ1-1; D is undetermined. CDR3 size: 13 residues. Germline-derived CDR1 and CDR2 are SGHTA and FQGNSA. V dropped 0 bases and J dropped 3 bases, with 5 bases sitting between them. For the CDR3, the DNA is TGTGCCAGCAGCTTAGCGGGTTACACTGAAGCTTTCTTT. This codes for CASSLAGYTEAFF. Supplemented by reference TRBV7-2 and TRBJ1-1, the full variable domain reads GAGVSQSPSNKVTEKGKDVELRCDPISGHTALYWYRQSLGQGLEFLIYFQGNSAPDKSGLPSDRFSAERTGGSVSTLTIQRTQQEDSAVYLCASSLAGYTEAFFGQGTRLTVV.

The V gene is TRBV2, the J gene TRBJ2-1; 10 bases agree with TRBD2. The junction had 4 bases not matched to a gene; V was cut back by 6 bases and J by 2 bases. CDR1 is SNHLY and CDR2 is FYNNEI in the germline V gene. This CDR3 region has 15 residues. This CDR3 reads CASRESGGAYNEQFF. CDR3 DNA sequence: TGTGCCAGCAGGGAGAGCGGGGGGGCCTACAATGAGCAGTTCTTC.

The CDR3 protein is CASSEYSENTEAFF. CDR3 bases: TGTGCCAGCAGCGAATACAGCGAAAACACTGAAGCTTTCTTT. V usage is TRBV28 and J usage is TRBJ1-1, with D uncertain. Germline CDR1 and CDR2: MDHEN and SYDVKM. The ends were cut back, 6 bases at V and 2 bases at J, with 13 bases in the middle. The CDR3 is 14 amino acids.

In the case of this clone: Other DNA sequences from this sample encode an identical CDR3 as well. The chain has TRBV18 and TRBJ1-3, with D possibly being TRBD1 (5 bases). CDR3 length: 15 residues. Between the trimmed V and J ends, which lost 2 bases and 0 bases, there was a span of 8 bases. Germline V gene data show CDR1 as KGHSH and CDR2 as LQKENI. CDR3: CASSPLGDSGNTIYF. The CDR3 region has the DNA TGTGCCAGCTCACCATTGGGGGACTCTGGAAACACCATATATTTT.

This rearrangement joins TRBV18 to TRBJ2-3; D could derive from TRBD1 or TRBD2 (5 bases each). Between the trimmed V and J ends, which lost 6 bases and 5 bases, there was a span of 12 bases. Germline V gene lookup returns CDR1 KGHSH and CDR2 LQKENI. The CDR3 length is 13 residues. The CDR3 sequence: CASSLGAQDTQYF. In DNA, the CDR3 is TGTGCCAGCTCCCTCGGGGCCCAAGATACGCAGTATTTT.

The chain recombines TRBV6-5 with TRBJ1-6; no reliable D call. The germline gives CDR1 MNHEY, CDR2 SVGAGI. Trimming took 7 bases from V and 3 from J, leaving 4 bases between them. The CDR3 covers 12 residues. The CDR3 region is CASNFYNSPLHF. The CDR3 coding sequence is TGTGCCAGCAATTTCTATAATTCACCCCTCCACTTT.

This clone appeared a few times. The chain combines TRBV19 with TRBJ2-3, with D tentatively TRBD1 (5 bases). Trimming took 1 base from V and 2 from J, leaving 10 bases between them. The length of the CDR3 is 15 residues. The germline CDR1 and CDR2 sequences are LNHDA and SQIVND (reference sequence). Here the CDR3 reads CASSIGGGFTDTQYF. CDR3 sequence (DNA): TGTGCCAGTAGTATAGGGGGCGGATTCACAGATACGCAGTATTTT. The full variable domain, its missing parts supplied by reference TRBV19 and TRBJ2-3, is DGGITQSPKYLFRKEGQNVTLSCEQNLNHDAMYWYRQDPGQGLRLIYYSQIVNDFQKGDIAEGYSVSREKKESFPLTVTSAQKNPTAFYLCASSIGGGFTDTQYFGPGTRLTVL.

This chain links TRBV11-2 with TRBJ2-1; 7 bases fit TRBD2. The germline CDR1 and CDR2 sequences are SGHAT and FQNNGV. The CDR3 has 15 amino acids. V was pared by 2 bases and J by 9 bases, with 10 bases of the junction left unmatched. For the CDR3, the DNA is TGTGCCAGCAGCTTAACGTTCGCGGGAGACCCTGAGCAGTTCTTC. It codes for CASSLTFAGDPEQFF.

V gene TRBV28 combines with J gene TRBJ1-4; D unclear. CDR1 and CDR2 (germline): MDHEN, SYDVKM. This CDR3 has 12 amino acids. V dropped 11 bases and J dropped 3 bases, with 10 bases sitting between them. CDR3 coding DNA: TGTGCCCTACGGTCCTCTAATGAAAAACTGTTTTTT. This gives the protein CALRSSNEKLFF.

The V gene is TRBV18, the J gene TRBJ1-2, with no clear D. Trimming stripped 6 bases from V and 0 bases from J, with 11 bases between. In germline, CDR1 is KGHSH, CDR2 LQKENI. CDR3 length equals 14 residues. This chain's CDR3 is CASSPQESNYGYTF. In nucleotides, the CDR3 is TGTGCCAGCTCGCCTCAGGAGTCTAACTATGGCTACACCTTC.

The V and J genes are TRBV7-2 and TRBJ2-4; D may match TRBD1 or TRBD2 (5 bases each). The CDR3 is 12 residues long. CDR1 SGHTA and CDR2 FQGNSA come from the germline V gene. V dropped 4 bases and J dropped 11 bases, with 12 bases sitting between them. The CDR3 DNA follows: TGTGCCAGCAGCTATAGGGACGGAGTTCAGTACTTC. This encodes CASSYRDGVQYF.